Listed below are T cell receptor beta chains from one sample, sequenced in a study of blood T cell repertoires in COVID-19. The protocol was immunoSEQ multiplex PCR, while the TCRdb copy is restricted to in-frame clones and leaves out a portion. The data show about 75,000 clones, 84% seen once. Sequences were obtained from peripheral blood. Receptors were obtained from a woman between 50 and 59 years old with acute or convalescent COVID-19. Each CDR3 is given with its conserved first and last residue. A D gene is named only where the DNA matches it firmly. Rows may omit the clone size; those that give it use once, few, many or a size class.

d_gene	abundance	v_gene	j_gene	CDR3nt	CDR3aa
NA	NA	TRBV9	TRBJ1-2	TGTGCCAGCAGCAGAAACGGGCAGGGGTCGTATGGCTACACCTTC	CASSRNGQGSYGYTF
TRBD1	NA	TRBV7-9	TRBJ1-2	TGTGCCAGCAGCTCCTACAGGGGCCTAAACTATGGCTACACCTTC	CASSSYRGLNYGYTF
TRBD2	NA	TRBV6-5	TRBJ2-3	TGTGCCAGCAGGCCCAGCGGGGGGCCCCAGAATACGCAGTATTTT	CASRPSGGPQNTQYF
NA	NA	TRBV3-1/TRBV3-2	TRBJ1-1	TGTGCCAGCAGCCGAGCGGGCGGGGCGACTGAAGCTTTCTTT	CASSRAGGATEAFF
TRBD1	NA	TRBV29-1	TRBJ1-2	TGCAGCGTTGTGAACAGGGGGCAAAACTATGGCTACACCTTC	CSVVNRGQNYGYTF
NA	NA	TRBV18	TRBJ2-7	TGTGCCAGCTCACGATCACAGTTAGACGAGCAGTACTTC	CASSRSQLDEQYF
NA	NA	TRBV7-8	TRBJ1-6	TGTGCCAGCAGCCCTTCGGGCTCCTATAATTCACCCCTCCACTTT	CASSPSGSYNSPLHF
TRBD2	NA	TRBV5-1	TRBJ2-3	TGCGCCAGCAGCTTGGTTGCCGGGAGGGCCTTAGATACGCAGTATTTT	CASSLVAGRALDTQYF
NA	NA	TRBV10-3	TRBJ1-1	TGTGCCATCAGAGACGACAGCCTCCGGACTGAAGCTTTCTTT	CAIRDDSLRTEAFF
TRBD1	NA	TRBV28	TRBJ1-1	TGTGCCAGCAGTTTCGACAGGGGGATCACTGAAGCTTTCTTT	CASSFDRGITEAFF
TRBD2	NA	TRBV6-2/TRBV6-3	TRBJ2-1	TGTGCCAGCAGTTATCTAGCGGGAGGCTCTGGGCAGTTCTTC	CASSYLAGGSGQFF
TRBD1	few	TRBV10-3	TRBJ1-2	TGTGCCATCAGTGTCTCAAACAGGGGGCCTGGGGACTATGGCTACACCTTC	CAISVSNRGPGDYGYTF
TRBD1	NA	TRBV3-1/TRBV3-2	TRBJ1-6	TGTGCCAGTTCCCAGACAGGGGATAATTCACCCCTCCACTTT	CASSQTGDNSPLHF
NA	NA	TRBV14	TRBJ2-7	TGTGCCAGCAGCCGGGGGACTCTTTACACCTACGAGCAGTACTTC	CASSRGTLYTYEQYF
NA	NA	TRBV10-3	TRBJ2-3	TGTGCCATCAGTGACGGACATAGCACAGATACGCAGTATTTT	CAISDGHSTDTQYF
NA	NA	TRBV19	TRBJ2-3	TGTGCCAGTAGATACCGGGACACCTCAGATACGCAGTATTTT	CASRYRDTSDTQYF
NA	NA	TRBV7-3	TRBJ1-2	TGTGCCAGCAGCCCGGGAAGTCCCGGGAACTATGGCTACACCTTC	CASSPGSPGNYGYTF
TRBD1	few	TRBV7-9	TRBJ2-7	TGTGCCAGCAGCTTGAATTTGGGGACAGACTACGAGCAGTACTTC	CASSLNLGTDYEQYF
NA	once	TRBV3-1/TRBV3-2	TRBJ2-7	TGTGCCAGCAGCCAACAGGGAAGGTCCTACGAGCAGTACTTC	CASSQQGRSYEQYF